The 15 T cell receptor beta chains listed next were all sequenced from one sample in a study of blood T cell repertoires in COVID-19. Libraries were prepared by immunoSEQ multiplex PCR; TCRdb keeps only in-frame clonotypes and omits some of them. The repertoire has approximately 64,000 clones, just over 85% of them found once; the top ten carry around two fifths. The sample consisted of peripheral blood. These receptors all stem from a woman aged 60 to 75 with COVID-19, enrolled during active disease.

The chain is built from TRBV5-8 and TRBJ2-2; a weak D match, TRBD2 (5 bases). Germline loops: CDR1 SGHTS, CDR2 YDEGEE. Between the trimmed V and J ends, which lost 1 base and 5 bases, there was a span of 9 bases. This CDR3 is 14 amino acids long. The DNA of the CDR3 is TGTGCCAGCAGCTTGTGGCGCGGGACCGGGGAGCTGTTTTTT. Translating gives CASSLWRGTGELFF.

This clone appeared a few times. The rearrangement joins TRBV28 to TRBJ2-1; 7 bases line up with TRBD1. This CDR3 has 15 residues. Trimming took 3 bases from V and 2 from J; bases not matched to a gene: 4. CDR1 MDHEN and CDR2 SYDVKM come from the germline V gene. The CDR3 nucleotides read TGTGCCAGCAGTTTTCACCAGGGGGCCTACAATGAGCAGTTCTTC. Its translation: CASSFHQGAYNEQFF.

The V gene is TRBV5-1, the J gene TRBJ1-3; D may be TRBD1 (5 bases). V lost 6 bases, J lost 0 bases, and 13 bases lay in between. The germline CDR1 and CDR2 sequences are SGHRS and YFSETQ. The CDR3 runs to 15 residues. The CDR3 region is CASTSLGDSGNTIYF. CDR3 nucleotide sequence: TGCGCCAGCACCTCTCTAGGGGACTCTGGAAACACCATATATTTT.

The gene calls are TRBV7-9 and TRBJ2-3, with D possibly being TRBD2 (6 bases). Germline CDR1 is SEHNR and CDR2 is FQNEAQ (reference sequence). The CDR3 covers 14 residues. Trimming took off 5 bases at V and 6 bases at J, with 15 bases between the two ends. The CDR3 nucleotides are TGTGCCAGCAGCCCCCCTACGGGAGCGGATACGCAGTATTTT. Translated: CASSPPTGADTQYF.

The chain has TRBV7-2 and TRBJ2-7; TRBD2 matches 8 bases. The V gene end was trimmed by 5 bases and the J gene end by 2 bases; junction bases not matched to a gene: 5. The CDR3 is made up of 14 amino acids. From germline, CDR1 is SGHTA and CDR2 FQGNSA. The CDR3 sequence: CASSLGLATYEQYF. CDR3 DNA sequence: TGTGCCAGCAGCCTCGGACTAGCTACCTACGAGCAGTACTTC.

The CDR3 sequence is CASSSESGLNTGELFF. CDR3 nucleotides: TGCGCCAGCAGCTCCGAATCGGGATTGAACACCGGGGAGCTGTTTTTT. This chain joins TRBV5-1 and TRBJ2-2, with D perhaps TRBD2 (5 bases). Germline CDR1 is SGHRS and CDR2 is YFSETQ. The CDR3 consists of 16 residues. Trimming took 3 bases from V and 1 from J, leaving 13 bases between them. Drawing the rest from reference TRBV5-1 and TRBJ2-2, the complete variable domain is KAGVTQTPRYLIKTRGQQVTLSCSPISGHRSVSWYQQTPGQGLQFLFEYFSETQRNKGNFPGRFSGRQFSNSRSEMNVSTLELGDSALYLCASSSESGLNTGELFFGEGSRLTVL.

V is TRBV2 and J is TRBJ2-1; a weak D match, TRBD2 (6 bases). The germline CDR1 and CDR2 sequences are SNHLY and FYNNEI. V was pared by 4 bases and J by 3 bases, with 13 bases between. The CDR3 is made up of 15 amino acids. Written as DNA, the CDR3 is TGTGCCAGCAGTGGGGGTAGCGGAAACTACAATGAGCAGTTCTTC. It is translated as CASSGGSGNYNEQFF.

The genes are TRBV12-3 or TRBV12-4 and TRBJ1-1; 8 nucleotides line up with TRBD1. The CDR3 is made up of 13 amino acids. J lost 0 bases, V lost 10 bases, and 4 bases had no gene match. CDR3 DNA sequence: TGTGCCACCATGGACAGGGTGAACACTGAAGCTTTCTTT. It specifies CATMDRVNTEAFF.

The table lists this clone with a count of one. Other DNA sequences within the sample encode an identical CDR3. V usage is TRBV18 and J usage is TRBJ1-4; D remains ambiguous. Germline V gene sequence: CDR1 KGHSH, CDR2 LQKENI. V shed 3 bases and J shed 3 bases, with 8 bases lying between them. The CDR3 consists of 14 residues. Written as DNA, the CDR3 is TGTGCCAGCTCACCGAGAGGTCCTAATGAAAAACTGTTTTTT. It yields the protein CASSPRGPNEKLFF.

The V and J genes are TRBV6-5 and TRBJ1-5, with D possibly matching TRBD1 (6 bases). The CDR3 contains 15 residues. Trimming removed 7 bases at V and 3 bases at J, with 16 bases between. Germline V gives CDR1 MNHEY, CDR2 SVGAGI. CDR3: CASTLLDSFNQPQHF. The CDR3 DNA sequence: TGTGCCAGCACCCTCTTGGACAGTTTCAATCAGCCCCAGCATTTT.

The J gene is TRBJ1-6, the V gene TRBV6-4; D gene unclear. In germline, CDR1 is MRHNA, CDR2 SNTAGT. The CDR3 is 15 residues long. The V end was cut by 3 bases, the J end by 7 bases, with 13 bases between. The CDR3, as DNA: TGTGCCAGCAGTGAGGCTGGACTACGAAATTCACCCCTCCACTTT. This codes for CASSEAGLRNSPLHF.

The V gene is TRBV25-1, the J gene TRBJ1-6; 7 bases match TRBD1. Trimming at V came to 6 bases and at J to 5 bases, leaving 7 bases not matched to a gene. In germline, CDR1 is MGHDK, CDR2 SYGVNS. This CDR3 spans 15 amino acids. The CDR3 reads CASRPHQGDNSPLHF. CDR3 DNA: TGTGCCAGCAGGCCGCACCAGGGGGATAATTCACCCCTCCACTTT.

The chain uses TRBV6-2 or TRBV6-3 and TRBJ2-7; possibly TRBD1 for D (6 bases). The CDR3 has 14 amino acids. The V end lost 2 bases, the J end lost 3 bases, and 11 bases lay between the germline ends. Germline CDR1 is MNHEY and CDR2 is SVGEGT. The CDR3 spells CASSYTGHFYEQYF. CDR3 DNA: TGTGCCAGCAGTTACACGGGACACTTCTACGAGCAGTACTTC.

The chain is built from TRBV7-7 and TRBJ2-2; 9 bases align to TRBD1. Per germline, CDR1 SSHAT and CDR2 FNYEAQ (reference sequence). The CDR3 sequence is 16 residues long. Losses at the gene ends were 5 bases for V and 6 bases for J; bases not matched to a gene: 10. CDR3 nucleotide sequence: TGTGCCAGCAGCCCTCGAGACAGGGGGTTCCCCGGGGAGCTGTTTTTT. This translates into CASSPRDRGFPGELFF.

Note on this clone: The junction departs from the called germline gene at one end, perhaps through a read error. The chain uses TRBV7-9 and TRBJ1-2; D remains unclear. The germline V gene encodes CDR1 SEHNR and CDR2 FQNEAQ (reference sequence). CDR3 length equals 12 residues. This CDR3 is CASSLATPHLFF. The DNA of the CDR3 is TGTGCCAGCAGCTTAGCCACCCCTCATCTATTCTTC.